These 26 T cell receptor beta chains originate from one sample sequenced in a study of shared clonotypes between healthy human individuals. The assay was immunoSEQ multiplex PCR, and TCRdb's table has in-frame clones only and misses some. There are some 2,000,000 clones in the sample; approximately 95% occur only once, and around 0.13% lies in the top ten. The source material was naive CD4+ T cells sorted from blood. Subset meaning: CD45RA+ positively selected. These receptors were obtained from a man aged 18-30 years in good health.

The CDR3 nucleotides are TGTGCCAGCAGCGGCAGACAGGGCCAAGAGACCCAGTACTTC. It encodes CASSGRQGQETQYF. This chain connects TRBV5-6 to TRBJ2-5; 7 bases map to TRBD1. The CDR3 extends over 14 amino acids. Germline-derived CDR1 and CDR2 are SGHDT and YYEEEE. Germline trimming cut 4 bases from V and 1 base from J; bases unmatched to any gene: 4. The full variable domain, rest sourced from reference TRBV5-6 and TRBJ2-5, is DAGVTQSPTHLIKTRGQQVTLRCSPKSGHDTVSWYQQALGQGPQFIFQYYEEEERQRGNFPDRFSGHQFPNYSSELNVNALLLGDSALYLCASSGRQGQETQYFGPGTRLLVL.

This clone was found once. V is TRBV6-5 and J is TRBJ1-1; D perhaps matches TRBD1 (5 bases). The ends were cut back, 8 bases at V and 5 bases at J, with 18 bases in the middle. Germline CDR1 MNHEY, CDR2 SVGAGI. The CDR3 totals 14 residues. Here the CDR3 reads CASRQGRGVTEAFF. CDR3 coding DNA: TGTGCCAGCCGTCAAGGGCGGGGGGTGACTGAAGCTTTCTTT.

This clone was recorded only once. CDR3 nucleotides: TGTGCCAGTAGTCCCCTTCTTACAGCGTCCTATAATTCACCCCTCCACTTT. Its translation: CASSPLLTASYNSPLHF. The rearrangement links TRBV19 to TRBJ1-6; D ambiguous. CDR1 is LNHDA and CDR2 is SQIVND in the germline V gene (reference sequence). This CDR3 contains 17 residues. Between the trimmed V and J ends, which lost 5 bases and 1 base, there was a span of 15 bases.

In this sample, this clone turned up once. CDR3 sequence (DNA): TGCGCCAGCAGTCAGACAGGGGATCGTGGCTACACCTTC. Its translation: CASSQTGDRGYTF. V is TRBV10-1 and J is TRBJ1-2; 8 bases are a match to TRBD1. CDR3 length: 13 amino acids. Germline lookup yields CDR1 WNHNN and CDR2 SYGVQD (reference sequence). The V and J ends lost 5 bases and 7 bases, in that order; junction bases with no gene match: 6.

The V call is TRBV19, the J call TRBJ1-3, with a tentative D call TRBD1 (5 bases). V lost 7 bases and J 3 bases, leaving 13 bases between the germline ends. CDR3 length: 14 residues. Germline CDR1 reads LNHDA; CDR2 reads SQIVND (reference sequence). DNA for the CDR3: TGTGCCAGTACGGGCAGGGAACGTGGAAACACCATATATTTT. It encodes CASTGRERGNTIYF. Looking up the rest from reference TRBV19 and TRBJ1-3 gives the full variable domain: DGGITQSPKYLFRKEGQNVTLSCEQNLNHDAMYWYRQDPGQGLRLIYYSQIVNDFQKGDIAEGYSVSREKKESFPLTVTSAQKNPTAFYLCASTGRERGNTIYFGEGSWLTVV.

The chain carries TRBV30 and TRBJ2-5, with 8 bases that match TRBD1. The length of the CDR3 is 14 residues. V shed 2 bases and J 3 bases; nucleotides not matched to a gene: 5. Per the germline V gene, CDR1 is GTSNPN and CDR2 is SVGIG (reference sequence). For the CDR3, the DNA is TGTGCCTGGAGTACAGGGGGAAAAGAAGAGACCCAGTACTTC. It translates to CAWSTGGKEETQYF.

Only one count was recorded for this clone. The V gene is TRBV5-1, the J gene TRBJ2-3; TRBD2 matches 7 bases. Germline CDR1 SGHRS, CDR2 YFSETQ. Trimming at V came to 3 bases and at J to 1 base, leaving 2 bases not matched to a gene. The CDR3 totals 14 residues. The CDR3, as DNA: TGCGCCAGCAGCTGGAGCGGGGGCACAGATACGCAGTATTTT. It is translated as CASSWSGGTDTQYF.

The chain employs TRBV27 and TRBJ2-7, with TRBD1 matching 12 bases. Germline V gene lookup returns CDR1 MNHEY and CDR2 SMNVEV (reference sequence). The junction had 8 bases not matched to a gene; V was cut back by 6 bases and J by 5 bases. This CDR3 is 15 amino acids long. Here the CDR3 DNA reads TGTGCCAGCAGCCCGACCGGGACAGGGGGCCACGAGCAGTACTTC. Residues: CASSPTGTGGHEQYF.

Only a few counts were recorded for this clone. The genes are TRBV30 and TRBJ1-2; the D gene is possibly TRBD1 (6 bases). From germline, CDR1 is GTSNPN and CDR2 SVGIG (reference sequence). Trimming removed 3 bases at V and 8 bases at J, with 16 bases between. The CDR3 spans 13 residues. The CDR3 bases are TGTGCCTGGAGCGCCGACAGGACGCGGGGCTACACCTTC. This codes for CAWSADRTRGYTF.

The chain recombines TRBV5-4 with TRBJ2-7; weak D call: TRBD2 (6 bases). This CDR3 is 15 amino acids long. The germline V gene encodes CDR1 SGHNT and CDR2 YYREEE (reference sequence). Trimming removed 4 bases at V and 2 bases at J, with 16 bases between. The DNA for the CDR3 is TGTGCCAGCAGCGCAGGAGGGTTGGGGGCCTACGAGCAGTACTTC. Protein product: CASSAGGLGAYEQYF.

The chain is built from TRBV7-9 and TRBJ1-2; the D is unclear. The CDR3 is 16 residues long. CDR1 is SEHNR and CDR2 is FQNEAQ in the germline V gene (reference sequence). Trimming took 1 base from V and 2 from J, leaving 14 bases between them. In DNA, the CDR3 is TGTGCCAGCAGCTTAGTACGAACGGCCCAGAACTATGGCTACACCTTC. Protein: CASSLVRTAQNYGYTF.

The chain is built from TRBV6-1 and TRBJ2-3; the D call may be TRBD1 or TRBD2 (6 bases each). Per the germline V gene, CDR1 is MNHNS and CDR2 is SASEGT. The CDR3 runs to 15 residues. The germline V and J ends were trimmed by 9 bases and 3 bases, with 19 bases remaining between them. The CDR3 DNA reads as TGTGCCAGTCCCCGCGGGTTAGGGGGGACAGATACGCAGTATTTT. Protein: CASPRGLGGTDTQYF.

The genes are TRBV6-5 and TRBJ2-7; the match to TRBD2 covers 12 bases. The germline V gene has CDR1 MNHEY and CDR2 SVGAGI. V was clipped by 4 bases and J by 5 bases; unmatched bases: 9. This CDR3 spans 16 amino acids. CDR3 amino acids: CASSFSWTSGVDEQYF. The CDR3 DNA is TGTGCCAGCAGTTTCTCATGGACTAGCGGGGTCGACGAGCAGTACTTC.

The genes are TRBV18 and TRBJ1-4; perhaps TRBD1 as D (5 bases). V lost 0 bases, J lost 0 bases, and 8 bases lay in between. The CDR3 is 16 residues long. CDR1 is KGHSH, CDR2 LQKENI, per germline. The CDR3 DNA is TGTGCCAGCTCACCACCTGGGACGACAACTAATGAAAAACTGTTTTTT. This codes for CASSPPGTTTNEKLFF.

The chain couples TRBV2 to TRBJ2-5, with TRBD2 matching over 7 bases. Losses at the gene ends were 1 base for V and 1 base for J; bases not matched to a gene: 12. CDR1 and CDR2 from the germline V gene are SNHLY and FYNNEI. The CDR3 runs to 18 residues. The CDR3: CASSEGLAVNWGQETQYF. CDR3 coding DNA: TGTGCCAGCAGTGAAGGTCTAGCGGTAAACTGGGGCCAAGAGACCCAGTACTTC.

This chain connects TRBV7-9 to TRBJ1-1; a possible D gene is TRBD1 (6 bases). The CDR3 is 15 amino acids. Deletions cut 1 base from V and 6 bases from J, with 15 bases between. Germline V CDR1 and CDR2: SEHNR, FQNEAQ (reference sequence). The DNA for the CDR3 is TGTGCCAGCAGCTTAGAAGGCAGGGGAGTTCCTGAAGCTTTCTTT. As protein: CASSLEGRGVPEAFF.

This rearrangement joins TRBV6-1 to TRBJ1-6; D gene unclear. Germline V lookup: CDR1 MNHNS, CDR2 SASEGT. The CDR3 has 11 residues. Deletions cut 5 bases from V and 16 bases from J, with 12 bases between. CDR3 region: CASSNRYSLHF. For the CDR3, the DNA is TGTGCCAGCAGTAACCGGTATTCGCTCCACTTT.

V and J are TRBV19 and TRBJ2-3, with 11 bases identical to TRBD2. Trimming at V came to 5 bases and at J to 7 bases, leaving 8 bases not matched to a gene. Germline lookup yields CDR1 LNHDA and CDR2 SQIVND (reference sequence). This CDR3 has 15 amino acids. DNA of the CDR3: TGTGCCAGTAGTGCTACTAGCGGGAGTTCGTATACGCAGTATTTT. It encodes CASSATSGSSYTQYF.

The chain combines TRBV2 with TRBJ1-2; D is unresolved. Germline CDR1 SNHLY, CDR2 FYNNEI. V was trimmed by 7 bases and J by 2 bases, leaving 11 bases between them. CDR3 length equals 13 residues. The CDR3: CASKETENYGYTF. In nucleotides, the CDR3 is TGTGCCAGCAAGGAAACGGAGAACTATGGCTACACCTTC.

V gene TRBV9 combines with J gene TRBJ2-2; D might be TRBD1 (5 bases). The CDR3 has 15 residues. Germline V gene sequence: CDR1 SGDLS, CDR2 YYNGEE. The V end lost 4 bases, the J end lost 0 bases, and 10 bases lay between the germline ends. CDR3 nucleotides: TGTGCCAGCAGCCCCGACAGTGCGAACACCGGGGAGCTGTTTTTT. It encodes CASSPDSANTGELFF.

The genes are TRBV10-3 and TRBJ1-2, with no clear D. CDR3 length: 13 amino acids. V lost 7 bases and J lost 4, with 13 bases in between. CDR1 is ENHRY and CDR2 is SYGVKD in the germline V gene. In nucleotides, the CDR3 is TGTGCCATCAAGGCGGACGGAGCCTATGGCTACACCTTC. It is translated as CAIKADGAYGYTF.

This chain connects TRBV30 to TRBJ1-1, with TRBD1 matching 7 bases. V gave up 0 bases and J gave up 1 base; unmatched junction bases: 5. The germline CDR1 and CDR2 sequences are GTSNPN and SVGIG (reference sequence). The CDR3 has 15 residues. CDR3 amino acids: CAWSVAGTANTEAFF. The CDR3 DNA is TGTGCCTGGAGTGTCGCGGGGACAGCGAACACTGAAGCTTTCTTT.

The chain couples TRBV5-4 to TRBJ2-5; the match to TRBD2 covers 7 bases. The V and J ends lost 4 bases and 5 bases, in that order; junction bases with no gene match: 11. CDR3 length equals 15 residues. The germline V gene has CDR1 SGHNT and CDR2 YYREEE (reference sequence). The CDR3 loop reads CASSLEPLASETQYF. CDR3 bases: TGTGCCAGCAGCCTAGAGCCACTAGCGAGCGAGACCCAGTACTTC.

V is TRBV28 and J is TRBJ2-7; D remains unclear. Germline CDR1 reads MDHEN; CDR2 reads SYDVKM. V dropped 2 bases and J dropped 2 bases, with 7 bases sitting between them. The CDR3 is 13 amino acids. The CDR3 sequence: CASSLADPYEQYF. DNA of the CDR3: TGTGCCAGCAGTTTAGCAGACCCCTACGAGCAGTACTTC.

This rearrangement joins TRBV2 to TRBJ2-2; TRBD1 matches at 10 bases. Germline V lookup: CDR1 SNHLY, CDR2 FYNNEI. The CDR3 loop spans 15 amino acids. V lost 5 bases to trimming and J lost 6 bases; unmatched junction nucleotides: 6. The CDR3 here is CASSPGTGEAGELFF. The DNA for the CDR3 is TGTGCCAGCAGTCCCGGGACAGGGGAGGCCGGGGAGCTGTTTTTT.

Remarks on this clone: The junction differs from germline at one of its ends, possibly a read error. The V call is TRBV18, the J call TRBJ2-2; 7 bases agree with TRBD1. The germline CDR1 and CDR2 sequences are KGHSH and LQKENI. This CDR3 is built from 16 residues. The CDR3 spells CASSPPGQSFTGELFF. As DNA, the CDR3 is TGTGCCAGTTCACCTCCGGGACAGAGTTTCACCGGGGAGCTGTTTTTT.